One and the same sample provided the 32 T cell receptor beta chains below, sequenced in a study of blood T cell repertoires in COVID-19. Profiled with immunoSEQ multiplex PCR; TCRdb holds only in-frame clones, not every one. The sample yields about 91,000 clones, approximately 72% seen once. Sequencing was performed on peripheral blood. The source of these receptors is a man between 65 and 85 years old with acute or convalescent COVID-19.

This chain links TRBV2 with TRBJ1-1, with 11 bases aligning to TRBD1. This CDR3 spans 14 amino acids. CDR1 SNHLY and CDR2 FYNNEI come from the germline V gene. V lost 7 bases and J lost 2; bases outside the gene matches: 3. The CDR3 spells CASTGTGGNTEAFF. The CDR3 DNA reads TGTGCCAGCACCGGGACAGGGGGAAACACTGAAGCTTTCTTT. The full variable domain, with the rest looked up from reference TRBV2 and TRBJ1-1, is EPEVTQTPSHQVTQMGQEVILRCVPISNHLYFYWYRQILGQKVEFLVSFYNNEISEKSEIFDDQFSVERPDGSNFTLKIRSTKLEDSAMYFCASTGTGGNTEAFFGQGTRLTVV.

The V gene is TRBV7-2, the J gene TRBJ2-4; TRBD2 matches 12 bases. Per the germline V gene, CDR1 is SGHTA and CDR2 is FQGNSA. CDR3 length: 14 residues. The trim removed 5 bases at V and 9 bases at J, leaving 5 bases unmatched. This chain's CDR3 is CASSRTSGKGIQYF. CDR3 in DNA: TGTGCCAGCAGCCGGACTAGCGGGAAAGGCATTCAGTACTTC.

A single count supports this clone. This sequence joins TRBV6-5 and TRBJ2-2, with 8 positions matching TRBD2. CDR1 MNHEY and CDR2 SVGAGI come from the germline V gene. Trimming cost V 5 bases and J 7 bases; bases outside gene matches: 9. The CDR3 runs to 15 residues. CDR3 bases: TGTGCCAGCAGTCGTAGCGGGACAAATCTCGGGGAGCTGTTTTTT. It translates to CASSRSGTNLGELFF.

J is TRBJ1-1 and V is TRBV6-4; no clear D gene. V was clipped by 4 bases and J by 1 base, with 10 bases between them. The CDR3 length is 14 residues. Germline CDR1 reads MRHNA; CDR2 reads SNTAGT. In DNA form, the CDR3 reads TGTGCCAGCAGTGCCTCACCGGGGAACACTGAAGCTTTCTTT. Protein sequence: CASSASPGNTEAFF.

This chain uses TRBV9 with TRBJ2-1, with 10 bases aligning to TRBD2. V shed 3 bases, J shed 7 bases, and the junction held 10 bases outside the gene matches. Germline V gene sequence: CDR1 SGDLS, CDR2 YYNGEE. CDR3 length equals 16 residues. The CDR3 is CASSDYRLAGVNEQFF. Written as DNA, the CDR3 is TGTGCCAGCAGCGACTATCGGCTAGCGGGAGTGAATGAGCAGTTCTTC.

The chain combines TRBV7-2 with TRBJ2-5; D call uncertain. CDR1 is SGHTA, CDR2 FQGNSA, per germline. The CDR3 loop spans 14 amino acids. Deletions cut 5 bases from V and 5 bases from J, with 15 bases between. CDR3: CASSPEQWRETQYF. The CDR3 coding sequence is TGTGCCAGCAGCCCTGAGCAGTGGCGGGAGACCCAGTACTTC.

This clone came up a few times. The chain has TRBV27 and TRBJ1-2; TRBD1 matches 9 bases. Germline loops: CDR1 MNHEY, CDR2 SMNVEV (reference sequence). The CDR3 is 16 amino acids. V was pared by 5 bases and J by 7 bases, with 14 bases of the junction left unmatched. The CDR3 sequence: CASSLTGGSWVAGYTF. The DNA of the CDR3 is TGTGCCAGCAGTCTAACAGGGGGCTCATGGGTTGCTGGCTACACCTTC.

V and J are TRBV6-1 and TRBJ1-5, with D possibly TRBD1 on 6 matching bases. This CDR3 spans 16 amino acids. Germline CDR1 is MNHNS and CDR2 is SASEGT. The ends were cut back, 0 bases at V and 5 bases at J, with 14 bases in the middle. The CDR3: CASSEAGQGLYQPQHF. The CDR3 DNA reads TGTGCCAGCAGTGAAGCGGGGCAGGGGTTGTATCAGCCCCAGCATTTT.

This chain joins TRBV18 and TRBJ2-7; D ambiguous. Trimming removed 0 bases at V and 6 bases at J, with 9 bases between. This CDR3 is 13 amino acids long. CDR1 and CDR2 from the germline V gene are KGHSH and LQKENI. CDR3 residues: CASSPPPPGEQYF. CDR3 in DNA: TGTGCCAGCTCACCACCCCCCCCCGGCGAGCAGTACTTC.

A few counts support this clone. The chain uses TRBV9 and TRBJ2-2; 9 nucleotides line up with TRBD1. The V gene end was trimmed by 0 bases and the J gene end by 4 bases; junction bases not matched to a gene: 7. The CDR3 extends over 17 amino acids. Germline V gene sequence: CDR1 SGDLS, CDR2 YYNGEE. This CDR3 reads CASSVVIGTGPTGELFF. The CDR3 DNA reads TGTGCCAGCAGCGTAGTCATAGGGACAGGGCCCACCGGGGAGCTGTTTTTT. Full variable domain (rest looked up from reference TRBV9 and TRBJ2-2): DSGVTQTPKHLITATGQRVTLRCSPRSGDLSVYWYQQSLDQGLQFLIQYYNGEERAKGNILERFSAQQFPDLHSELNLSSLELGDSALYFCASSVVIGTGPTGELFFGEGSRLTVL.

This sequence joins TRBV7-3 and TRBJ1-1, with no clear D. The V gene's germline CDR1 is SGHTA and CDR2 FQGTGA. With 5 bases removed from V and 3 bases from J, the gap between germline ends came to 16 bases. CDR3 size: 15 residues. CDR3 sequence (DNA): TGTGCCAGCAGCGAAGCCGGGATGGGGTACACTGAAGCTTTCTTT. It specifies CASSEAGMGYTEAFF.

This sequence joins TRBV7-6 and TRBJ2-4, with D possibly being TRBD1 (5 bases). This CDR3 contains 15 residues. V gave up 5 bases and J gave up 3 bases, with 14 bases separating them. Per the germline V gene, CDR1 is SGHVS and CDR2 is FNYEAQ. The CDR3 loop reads CASSPGSFSKNIQYF. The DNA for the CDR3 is TGTGCCAGCAGCCCAGGGTCCTTTAGCAAAAACATTCAGTACTTC.

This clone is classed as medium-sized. The CDR3 sequence: CASSLGTVAGNTIYF. The CDR3 coding sequence is TGTGCCAGCAGCTTGGGGACAGTAGCCGGAAACACCATATATTTT. This chain connects TRBV5-8 to TRBJ1-3; D is perhaps TRBD1 (6 bases). Trimming shortened V by 0 bases and J by 4 bases, and 11 bases separated the two germline ends. Germline CDR1 SGHTS, CDR2 YDEGEE. The CDR3 loop spans 15 amino acids.

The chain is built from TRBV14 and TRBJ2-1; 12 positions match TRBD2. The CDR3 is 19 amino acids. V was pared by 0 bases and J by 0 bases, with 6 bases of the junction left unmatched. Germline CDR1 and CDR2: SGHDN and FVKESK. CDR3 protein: CASSQDPGLAGYSYNEQFF. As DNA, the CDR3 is TGTGCCAGCAGCCAAGATCCGGGACTAGCGGGTTACTCCTACAATGAGCAGTTCTTC.

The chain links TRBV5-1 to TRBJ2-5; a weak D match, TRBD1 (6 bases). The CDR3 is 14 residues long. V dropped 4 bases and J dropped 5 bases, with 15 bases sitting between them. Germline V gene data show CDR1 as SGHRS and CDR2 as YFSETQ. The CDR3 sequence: CASSLQGHGETQYF. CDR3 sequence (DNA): TGCGCCAGCAGCCTACAGGGTCATGGGGAGACCCAGTACTTC.

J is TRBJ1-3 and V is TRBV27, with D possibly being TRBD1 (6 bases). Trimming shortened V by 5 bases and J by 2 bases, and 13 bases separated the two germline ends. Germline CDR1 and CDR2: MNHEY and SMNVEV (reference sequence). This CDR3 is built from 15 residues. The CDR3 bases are TGTGCCAGCAGTATTACAGGGTCCACTGGAAACACCATATATTTT. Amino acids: CASSITGSTGNTIYF.

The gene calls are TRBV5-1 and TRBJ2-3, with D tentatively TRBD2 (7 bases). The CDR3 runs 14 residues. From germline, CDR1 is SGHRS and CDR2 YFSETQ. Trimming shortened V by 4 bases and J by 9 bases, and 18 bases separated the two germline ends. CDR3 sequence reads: CASSEGTEGGTQYF. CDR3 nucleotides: TGCGCCAGCAGCGAAGGGACTGAGGGGGGGACGCAGTATTTT.

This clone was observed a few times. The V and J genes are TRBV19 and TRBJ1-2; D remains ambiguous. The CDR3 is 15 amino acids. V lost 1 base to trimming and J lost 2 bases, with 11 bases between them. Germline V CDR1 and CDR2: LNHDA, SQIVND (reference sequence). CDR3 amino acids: CASSIGRRPNYGYTF. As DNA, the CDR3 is TGTGCCAGTAGTATAGGACGGAGACCCAACTATGGCTACACCTTC.

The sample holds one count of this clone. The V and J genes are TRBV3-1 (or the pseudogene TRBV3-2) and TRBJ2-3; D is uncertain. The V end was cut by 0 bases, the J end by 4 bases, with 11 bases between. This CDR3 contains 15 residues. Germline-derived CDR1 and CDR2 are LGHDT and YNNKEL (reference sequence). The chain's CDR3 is CASSQDYGGPDTQYF. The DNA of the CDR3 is TGTGCCAGCAGCCAAGATTATGGCGGCCCAGATACGCAGTATTTT.

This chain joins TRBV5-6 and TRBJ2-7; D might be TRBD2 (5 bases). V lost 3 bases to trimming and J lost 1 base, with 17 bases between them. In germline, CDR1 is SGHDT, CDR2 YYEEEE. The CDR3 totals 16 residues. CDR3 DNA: TGTGCCAGCAGCTCGCAACTCTGGGGAGAATCCTACGAGCAGTACTTC. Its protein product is CASSSQLWGESYEQYF.

Written as DNA, the CDR3 is TGTGCCAGCAGCCTCCAGACAAACACCGGGGAGCTGTTTTTT. The encoded protein is CASSLQTNTGELFF. The chain links TRBV7-3 to TRBJ2-2, with D uncertain. The CDR3 sequence is 14 residues long. Trimming shortened V by 5 bases and J by 2 bases, and 9 bases separated the two germline ends. Germline lookup yields CDR1 SGHTA and CDR2 FQGTGA.

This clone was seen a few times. CDR3 loop: CASSQDLARGGYNSPLHF. In DNA, the CDR3 is TGCGCCAGCAGCCAAGATCTGGCAAGGGGGGGTTATAATTCACCCCTCCACTTT. The genes are TRBV4-3 and TRBJ1-6, with D possibly TRBD1 on 6 matching bases. Germline CDR1 is LGHNA and CDR2 is YSLEER. The V end lost 0 bases, the J end lost 4 bases, and 16 bases lay between the germline ends. The CDR3 loop spans 18 amino acids.

CDR3 nucleotides: TGCGCCAGCAGCCAGCGTGGACAGGGGGCGAGGGCTTTCTTT. It is translated as CASSQRGQGARAFF. The chain uses TRBV4-3 and TRBJ1-1; 11 bases match TRBD1. Trimming took 3 bases from V and 11 from J; bases not matched to a gene: 8. This CDR3 contains 14 residues. Germline V gene data show CDR1 as LGHNA and CDR2 as YSLEER.

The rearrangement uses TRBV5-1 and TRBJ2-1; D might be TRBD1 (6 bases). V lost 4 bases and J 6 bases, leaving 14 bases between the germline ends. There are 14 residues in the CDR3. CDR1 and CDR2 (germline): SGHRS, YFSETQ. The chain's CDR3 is CASSTGTGFNEQFF. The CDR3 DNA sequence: TGCGCCAGCAGCACCGGTACAGGGTTCAATGAGCAGTTCTTC.

The CDR3 coding sequence is TGTGCCAGCAGTTTATATCGACAGACAGGGTCTGGAAACACCATATATTTT. It encodes CASSLYRQTGSGNTIYF. This chain connects TRBV28 to TRBJ1-3, with 7 bases matching TRBD1. Germline V lookup: CDR1 MDHEN, CDR2 SYDVKM. With V trimmed by 1 base and J by 1 base, 7 bases remained unmatched. The CDR3 runs 17 residues.

The CDR3 loop reads CASSLPQGYEQYF. The CDR3 bases are TGTGCCAGCAGCTTGCCCCAGGGTTACGAGCAGTACTTC. The chain is built from TRBV5-6 and TRBJ2-7; D may be TRBD1 (5 bases). The CDR3 is made up of 13 amino acids. V was pared by 1 base and J by 4 bases, with 9 bases between. Per the germline V gene, CDR1 is SGHDT and CDR2 is YYEEEE.

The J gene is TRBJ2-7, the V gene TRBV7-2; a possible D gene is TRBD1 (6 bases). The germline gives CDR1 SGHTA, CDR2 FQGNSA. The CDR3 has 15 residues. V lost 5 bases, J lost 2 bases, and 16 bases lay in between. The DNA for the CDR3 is TGTGCCAGCAGCATCCGGGACATAAGCACCTACGAGCAGTACTTC. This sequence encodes CASSIRDISTYEQYF.

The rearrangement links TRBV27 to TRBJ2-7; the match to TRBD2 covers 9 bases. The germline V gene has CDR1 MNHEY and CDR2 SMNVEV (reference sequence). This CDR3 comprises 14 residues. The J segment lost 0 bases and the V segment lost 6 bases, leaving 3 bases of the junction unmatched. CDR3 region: CASSRSGSSYEQYF. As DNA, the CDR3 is TGTGCCAGCAGCCGTAGCGGGAGCTCCTACGAGCAGTACTTC.

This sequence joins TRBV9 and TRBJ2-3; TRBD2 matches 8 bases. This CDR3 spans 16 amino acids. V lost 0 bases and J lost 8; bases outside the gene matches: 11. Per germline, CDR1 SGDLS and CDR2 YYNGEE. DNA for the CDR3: TGTGCCAGCAGCGTAGGAGCGGGAGTGTATCGGGGTACGCAGTATTTT. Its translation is CASSVGAGVYRGTQYF.

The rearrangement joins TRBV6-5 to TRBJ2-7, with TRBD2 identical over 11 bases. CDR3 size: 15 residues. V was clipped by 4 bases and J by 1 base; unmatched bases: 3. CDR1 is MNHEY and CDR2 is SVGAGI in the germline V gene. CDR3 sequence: CASSFRTSGSYEQYF. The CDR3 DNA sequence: TGTGCCAGCAGTTTCCGGACTAGCGGGTCCTACGAGCAGTACTTC.

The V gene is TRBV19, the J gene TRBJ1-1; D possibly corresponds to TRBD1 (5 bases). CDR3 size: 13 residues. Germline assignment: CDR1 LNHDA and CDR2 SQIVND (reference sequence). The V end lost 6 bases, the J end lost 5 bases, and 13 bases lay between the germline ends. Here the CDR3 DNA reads TGTGCCAGTAGCGATCGGGCAGGGACTGAAGCTTTCTTT. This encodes CASSDRAGTEAFF.

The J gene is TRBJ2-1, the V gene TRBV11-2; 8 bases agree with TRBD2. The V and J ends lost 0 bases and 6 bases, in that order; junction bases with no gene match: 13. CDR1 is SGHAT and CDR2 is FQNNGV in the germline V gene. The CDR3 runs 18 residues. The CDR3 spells CASSLEFVGGSGSNEQFF. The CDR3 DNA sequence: TGTGCCAGCAGCTTAGAATTTGTGGGCGGGAGCGGGAGCAATGAGCAGTTCTTC.